Each of the 4 T cell receptor beta chains below was sequenced from the same sample in a study of blood T cell repertoires in COVID-19. Profiled with immunoSEQ multiplex PCR; TCRdb holds only in-frame clones, not every one. The table lists almost 250,000 clones, 70% to 90% of them singletons. Sequenced sample: PBMCs or T cells enriched from blood (not recorded which). Receptors were obtained from a woman aged 45-65 years with acute COVID-19.

The V call is TRBV19, the J call TRBJ2-5, with 7 positions matching TRBD2. The germline V gene has CDR1 LNHDA and CDR2 SQIVND (reference sequence). With V trimmed by 4 bases and J by 3 bases, 11 bases remained unmatched. This CDR3 spans 16 amino acids. CDR3 amino acids: CASSTPRLANEETQYF. The CDR3 bases are TGTGCCAGTAGTACCCCGCGACTAGCCAACGAAGAGACCCAGTACTTC.

The chain joins TRBV3-1 (or the pseudogene TRBV3-2) to TRBJ1-5, with unresolved D. Per the germline V gene, CDR1 is LGHDT and CDR2 is YNNKEL (reference sequence). Trimming removed 0 bases from V and 4 bases from J, with 13 bases in between. This CDR3 comprises 16 residues. The CDR3 sequence: CASSQDSPVLNQPQHF. Written as DNA, the CDR3 is TGTGCCAGCAGCCAAGATTCCCCGGTTTTGAATCAGCCCCAGCATTTT.

This clone was counted a single time. CDR3 nucleotide sequence: TGCGCCAGCAGCCAAGGAGGGGACAGGGGCGCTGAAGCTTTCTTT. Amino acids: CASSQGGDRGAEAFF. This chain links TRBV4-3 with TRBJ1-1; TRBD1 aligns across 10 bases. The V segment lost 1 base and the J segment 6 bases; nucleotides outside the gene matches: 5. This CDR3 is built from 15 residues. Germline-derived CDR1 and CDR2 are LGHNA and YSLEER.

The chain uses TRBV7-2 and TRBJ2-7, with 7 bases aligning to TRBD1. This CDR3 region has 15 residues. Germline V CDR1 and CDR2: SGHTA, FQGNSA. V gave up 5 bases and J gave up 0 bases; unmatched junction bases: 7. In DNA, the CDR3 is TGTGCCAGCAGCCTCCGAGGGGGCGCCTCCTACGAGCAGTACTTC. Translating gives CASSLRGGASYEQYF.